This T cell receptor beta chain was captured in a study of T cell responses to AZD1222 COVID-19 vaccine. Whole-study results and caveats: The donor cohort was predominantly white British with a female majority, and clonal diversity may have been underestimated.

Measured with immunoSEQ multiplex PCR; TCRdb has only the in-frame clones, and not every one. The table lists about 150,000 clones, 90% of them singletons. On this clone: What it recognizes is unknown.

The germline V gene encodes CDR1 SQVTM and CDR2 ANQGSEA. V was pared by 3 bases and J by 13 bases, with 18 bases between. The CDR3 contains 12 residues. V usage is TRBV29-1 and J usage is TRBJ1-1; D ambiguous. The sequences come from peripheral blood, collected on day 0 of AZD1222 vaccination. This TCR derives from an adult in good health. The CDR3 here is CSVDDGRTRLFF. The CDR3 DNA follows: TGCAGCGTTGACGACGGGAGAACTAGGCTTTTCTTT. The variable domain in full, completed from reference TRBV29-1 and TRBJ1-1, reads SAVISQKPSRDICQRGTSLTIQCQVDSQVTMMFWYRQQPGQSLTLIATANQGSEATYESGFVIDKFPISRPNLTFSTLTVSNMSPEDSSIYLCSVDDGRTRLFFGQGTRLTVV.